In its sample, the clone carrying this TCR beta chain was seen a few times. Its matching antigen is unknown. The data derive from a study of human T cells and chemical hapten exposure. Study context: The patients, most of them female, presented with alopecia areata, totalis or universalis. Study-level points and caveats: It was expanded TCRs that formed significantly more large CDR3 similarity clusters than controls did.

Each CDR3 protein gets one entry after TCRdb re-called the RACE reads with MiXCR. The sample holds 300,000 to 350,000 distinct CDR3 sequences, under 8% seen once. Time point defined: patch test 1, 2 weeks after DPC sensitization. The sample's treatment: therapeutic diphenylcyclopropenone sensitization with weekly scalp DPC. Germline V gives CDR1 MNHEY, CDR2 SVGEGT. The V end was cut by 6 bases, the J end by 3 bases, with 8 bases between. The CDR3 spans 13 residues. Sequenced here: whole blood, sampled in connection with sensitization to the hapten diphenylcyclopropenone (DPC). J is TRBJ2-2 and V is TRBV6-2 or TRBV6-3; unclear D gene. The sequence was collected from a young woman with alopecia areata. Some clones in this sample may be carry-over from other donors' samples. DNA for the CDR3: TGTGCCAGCAGAGGACGGCACACCGGGGAGCTGTTTTTT. It translates to CASRGRHTGELFF.